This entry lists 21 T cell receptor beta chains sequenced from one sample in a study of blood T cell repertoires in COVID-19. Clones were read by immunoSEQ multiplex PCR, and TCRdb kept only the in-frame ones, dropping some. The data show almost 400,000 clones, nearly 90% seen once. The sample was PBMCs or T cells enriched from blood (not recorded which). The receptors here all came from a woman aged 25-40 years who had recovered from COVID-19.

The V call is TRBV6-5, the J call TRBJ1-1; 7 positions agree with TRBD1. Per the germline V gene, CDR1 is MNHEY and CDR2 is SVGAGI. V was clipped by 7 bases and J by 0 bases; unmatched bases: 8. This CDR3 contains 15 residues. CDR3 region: CASNIRGQMNTEAFF. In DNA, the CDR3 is TGTGCCAGCAACATACGGGGACAGATGAACACTGAAGCTTTCTTT.

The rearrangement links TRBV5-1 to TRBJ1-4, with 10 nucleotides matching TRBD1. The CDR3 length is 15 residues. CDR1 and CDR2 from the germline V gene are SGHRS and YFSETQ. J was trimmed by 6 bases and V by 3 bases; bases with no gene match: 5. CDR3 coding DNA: TGCGCCAGCAGCTATGACAGGGGGCGGGATGAAAAACTGTTTTTT. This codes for CASSYDRGRDEKLFF.

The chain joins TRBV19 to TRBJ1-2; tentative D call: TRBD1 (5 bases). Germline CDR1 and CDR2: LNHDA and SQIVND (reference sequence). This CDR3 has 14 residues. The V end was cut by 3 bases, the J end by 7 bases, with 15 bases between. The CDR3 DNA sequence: TGTGCCAGTAGTATTACCTCCAGGGAGGGTGGCTACACCTTC. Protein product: CASSITSREGGYTF.

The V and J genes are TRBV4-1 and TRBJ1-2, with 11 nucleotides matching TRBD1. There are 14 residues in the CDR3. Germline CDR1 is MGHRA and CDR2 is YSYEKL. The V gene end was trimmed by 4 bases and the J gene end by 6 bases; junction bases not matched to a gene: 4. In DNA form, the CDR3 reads TGCGCCAGCAGCCTTTGGACAGGGGGCGATGGCTACACCTTC. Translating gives CASSLWTGGDGYTF.

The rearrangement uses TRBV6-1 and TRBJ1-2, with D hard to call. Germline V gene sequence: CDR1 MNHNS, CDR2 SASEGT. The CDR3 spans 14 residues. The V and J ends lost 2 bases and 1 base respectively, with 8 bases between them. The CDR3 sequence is CASSENDINYGYTF. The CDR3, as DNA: TGTGCCAGCAGTGAAAACGACATTAACTATGGCTACACCTTC.

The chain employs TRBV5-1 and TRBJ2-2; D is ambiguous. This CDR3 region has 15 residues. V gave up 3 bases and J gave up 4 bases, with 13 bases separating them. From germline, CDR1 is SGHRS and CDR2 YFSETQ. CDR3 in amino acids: CASSWSDSGTGELFF. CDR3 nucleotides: TGCGCCAGCAGCTGGTCAGACTCGGGCACCGGGGAGCTGTTTTTT.

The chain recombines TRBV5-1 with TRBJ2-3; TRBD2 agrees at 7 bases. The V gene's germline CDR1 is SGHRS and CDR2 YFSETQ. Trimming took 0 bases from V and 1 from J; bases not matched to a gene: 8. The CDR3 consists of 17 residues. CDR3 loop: CASSLVWEGPGTDTQYF. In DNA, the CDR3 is TGCGCCAGCAGCTTGGTGTGGGAGGGCCCGGGCACAGATACGCAGTATTTT.

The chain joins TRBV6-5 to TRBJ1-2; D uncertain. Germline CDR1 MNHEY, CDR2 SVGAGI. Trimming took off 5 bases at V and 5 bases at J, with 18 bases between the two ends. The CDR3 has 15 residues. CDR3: CASSPRGLAPYGYTF. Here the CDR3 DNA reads TGTGCCAGCAGTCCGAGAGGGTTGGCCCCTTATGGCTACACCTTC.

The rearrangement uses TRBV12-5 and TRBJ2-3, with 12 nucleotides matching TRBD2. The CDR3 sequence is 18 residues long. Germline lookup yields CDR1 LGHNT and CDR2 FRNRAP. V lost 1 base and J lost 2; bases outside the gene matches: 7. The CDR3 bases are TGTGCTAGTGGTTTGGCCAGGACTAGCGGGGCTCACACAGATACGCAGTATTTT. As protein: CASGLARTSGAHTDTQYF.

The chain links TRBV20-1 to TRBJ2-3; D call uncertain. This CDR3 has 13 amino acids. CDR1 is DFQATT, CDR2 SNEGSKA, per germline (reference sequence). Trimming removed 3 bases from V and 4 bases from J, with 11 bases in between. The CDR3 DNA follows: TGCAGTGCTAGTTTTAGAAGTGCAGATACGCAGTATTTT. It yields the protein CSASFRSADTQYF.

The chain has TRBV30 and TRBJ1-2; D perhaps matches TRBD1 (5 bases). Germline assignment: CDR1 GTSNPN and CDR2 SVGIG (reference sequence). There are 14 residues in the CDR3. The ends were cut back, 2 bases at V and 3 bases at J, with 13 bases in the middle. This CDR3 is CAWSSGFADYGYTF. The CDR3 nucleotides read TGTGCCTGGAGTTCAGGGTTCGCGGACTATGGCTACACCTTC.

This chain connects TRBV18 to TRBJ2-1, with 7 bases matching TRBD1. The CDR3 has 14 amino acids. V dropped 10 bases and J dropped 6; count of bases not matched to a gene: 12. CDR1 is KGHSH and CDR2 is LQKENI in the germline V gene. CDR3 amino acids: CATAQGKRTNEQFF. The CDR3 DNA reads TGTGCCACCGCACAGGGGAAGAGGACCAATGAGCAGTTCTTC.

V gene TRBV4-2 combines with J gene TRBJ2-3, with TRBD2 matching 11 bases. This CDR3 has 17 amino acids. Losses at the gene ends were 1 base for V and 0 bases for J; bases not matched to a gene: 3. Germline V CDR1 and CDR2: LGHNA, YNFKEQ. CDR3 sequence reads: CASSQGLAGLSTDTQYF. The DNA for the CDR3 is TGTGCCAGCAGCCAAGGACTAGCGGGACTAAGCACAGATACGCAGTATTTT.

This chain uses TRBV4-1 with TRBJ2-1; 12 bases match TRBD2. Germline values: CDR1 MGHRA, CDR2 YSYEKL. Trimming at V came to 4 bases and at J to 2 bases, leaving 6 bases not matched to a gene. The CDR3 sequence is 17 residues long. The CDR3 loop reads CASSPPLAGGPYNEQFF. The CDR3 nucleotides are TGCGCCAGCAGCCCCCCGCTAGCGGGGGGGCCCTACAATGAGCAGTTCTTC.

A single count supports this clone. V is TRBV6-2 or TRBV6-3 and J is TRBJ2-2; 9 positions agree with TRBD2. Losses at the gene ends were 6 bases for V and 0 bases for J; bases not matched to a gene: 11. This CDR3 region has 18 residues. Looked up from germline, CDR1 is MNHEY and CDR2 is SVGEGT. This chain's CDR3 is CASSSPLTSGPNTGELFF. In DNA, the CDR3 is TGTGCCAGCAGCTCGCCCCTGACTAGCGGTCCGAACACCGGGGAGCTGTTTTTT.

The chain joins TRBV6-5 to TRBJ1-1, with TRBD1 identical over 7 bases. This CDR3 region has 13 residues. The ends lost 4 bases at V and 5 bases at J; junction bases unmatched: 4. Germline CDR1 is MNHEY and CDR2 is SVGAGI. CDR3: CASSSQGWTEAFF. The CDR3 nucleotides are TGTGCCAGCAGTTCACAGGGGTGGACTGAAGCTTTCTTT.

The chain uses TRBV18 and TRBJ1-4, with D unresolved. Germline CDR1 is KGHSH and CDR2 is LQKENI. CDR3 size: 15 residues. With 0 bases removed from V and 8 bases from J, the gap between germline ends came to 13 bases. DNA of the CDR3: TGTGCCAGCTCACCACCTATCGGCAGGATGGAAAAACTGTTTTTT. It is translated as CASSPPIGRMEKLFF.

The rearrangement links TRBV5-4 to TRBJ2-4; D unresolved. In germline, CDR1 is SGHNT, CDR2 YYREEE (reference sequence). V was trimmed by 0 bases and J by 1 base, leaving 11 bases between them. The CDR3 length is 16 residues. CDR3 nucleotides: TGTGCCAGCAGCTTGGGAGGCCTCCGGGCCAAAAACATTCAGTACTTC. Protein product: CASSLGGLRAKNIQYF.

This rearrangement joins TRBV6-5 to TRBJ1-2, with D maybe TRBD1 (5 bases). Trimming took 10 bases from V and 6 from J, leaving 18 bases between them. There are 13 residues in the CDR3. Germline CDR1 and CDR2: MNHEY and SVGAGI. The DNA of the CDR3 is TGTGCCAACGCACCCAGGGTAGACGATGGCTACACCTTC. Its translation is CANAPRVDDGYTF.

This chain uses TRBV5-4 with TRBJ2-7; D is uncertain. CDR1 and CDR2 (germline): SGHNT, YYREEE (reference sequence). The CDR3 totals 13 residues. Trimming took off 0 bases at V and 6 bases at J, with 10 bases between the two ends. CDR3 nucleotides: TGTGCCAGCAGCTTGGAAACAGTTTCCGAGCAGTACTTC. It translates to CASSLETVSEQYF.

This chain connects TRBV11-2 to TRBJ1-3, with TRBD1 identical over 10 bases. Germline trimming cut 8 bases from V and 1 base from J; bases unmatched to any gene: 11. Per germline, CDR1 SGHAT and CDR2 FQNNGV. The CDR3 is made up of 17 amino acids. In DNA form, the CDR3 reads TGTGCCAGCCGGGACAGGGGACATGGCGGGTCTGGAAACACCATATATTTT. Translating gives CASRDRGHGGSGNTIYF.